This T cell receptor (beta chain) was identified in a study of blood T cell repertoires in COVID-19. Study details: The United States, Italy and Spain provided the acute and convalescent COVID-19 samples.

CDR1 and CDR2 (germline): SGHRS, YFSETQ. The CDR3 covers 15 residues. Trimming at V came to 4 bases and at J to 3 bases, leaving 5 bases not matched to a gene. Per the study methods: Amplification from reference gene primers served as the basis for estimated nucleated cell counts. Produced via immunoSEQ multiplex PCR; TCRdb's table is partial and in-frame only. V and J calls plus clone size are reproduced from that table; the DNA served to infer D and trimming. The sample consists of around 120,000 clones, 85% to 90% of them appearing once. The source is a man in his sixties or seventies who had recovered from COVID-19. Material for sequencing was peripheral blood. The V and J genes are TRBV5-1 and TRBJ1-4; 8 bases are a match to TRBD1. The CDR3 loop is CASSPQGAPNEKLFF. Written as DNA, the CDR3 is TGCGCCAGCAGCCCGCAGGGGGCGCCTAATGAAAAACTGTTTTTT.